Sequencing of this T cell receptor beta chain was carried out in a study of T cells in Graves' hyperthyroidism and ophthalmopathy. This clonotype was found many times. What it binds is unknown. The TCR beta CDR3 regions underwent amplification using RNA transcripts as the source. Using the HTBI primer set, a first-round RT-PCR was run on the TCR CDR3. TCRdb re-called the multiplex PCR reads with MiXCR, one entry per CDR3 protein. Of around 600,000 distinct CDR3 sequences in the sample, 15% to 18% are singletons; the top ten hold under 7.5%. The germline V gene has CDR1 SEHNR and CDR2 FQNEAQ (reference sequence). The length of the CDR3 is 17 residues. V dropped 0 bases and J dropped 4 bases, with 16 bases sitting between them. Study results and limitations: Blood also showed most of the thyroid clonotypes that were expanded above 0.001.

The material sequenced was blood. This clonotype was obtained from a woman aged 25 to 39 with Graves' hyperthyroidism. The chain has TRBV7-9 and TRBJ2-1; weak D call: TRBD2 (6 bases). The CDR3 DNA reads as TGTGCCAGCAGCTTAGCTAAGTCTAGCGAGTTATACAATGAGCAGTTCTTC. This translates into CASSLAKSSELYNEQFF.